This T cell receptor beta chain stems from a study of T cell clonotyping in hematopoietic cell transplantation. General study points: Graft donor and pretransplant recipient Inverse Simpson Index values predicted broader posttransplant TCR diversity. After transplant, recipient diversity fell while pathologically expanded clonotypes grew through day 180. Few recipient clonotypes overlapped donors; over 95% were de novo at given depth.

In its sample, this clone is large. The antigen is undetermined. Blood collection times were about day -28 and days 30, 100, 180 posttransplant. The repertoire was sequenced with immunoSEQ multiplex PCR; TCRdb's copy has only in-frame clones and lacks some. There are around 1,200 clones in the sample; roughly 45% occur only once, and more than 25% lies in the top ten. This CDR3 has 12 amino acids. Germline CDR1 reads MNHNS; CDR2 reads SASEGT. Trimming left V 8 bases short and J 9 bases short, with 15 bases between. The chain has TRBV6-1 and TRBJ2-3; TRBD2 is a possible D gene (5 bases). The clonotype comes from a male patient in his 50s who had an allogeneic stem cell transplant from an unrelated donor, so T cells may come from the graft donor. Some clones in this sample may be carry-over from other donors' samples. The sequences come from PBMCs, collected 180 days after allogeneic stem cell transplant. CDR3 residues: CASEVRGITQYF. The DNA of the CDR3 is TGTGCCAGCGAAGTAAGAGGGATAACGCAGTATTTT.